This is a list of T cell receptor beta chains from one sample in a study of control samples from healthy donors and cancer patients. Clones were read by immunoSEQ multiplex PCR, and TCRdb kept only the in-frame ones, dropping some. The table has about 60,000 clones, roughly 85% seen once. The sequencing sample was made of blood. The receptors come from a man aged 40-55 years in good health. CDR3s include the opening cysteine and the closing phenylalanine or tryptophan. A D gene is named only where the DNA matches it firmly. Only part of the rows carry a size: once, few, many, or a class if the clone is expanded.

v_gene,abundance,d_gene,j_gene,CDR3aa,CDR3nt
TRBV18,few,-,TRBJ2-1,CASSPKGNEQFF,TGTGCCAGCTCACCAAAAGGAAATGAGCAGTTCTTC
TRBV6-5,-,-,TRBJ2-1,CASSLQGGSYNEQFF,TGTGCCAGCAGCCTACAAGGGGGCTCCTACAATGAGCAGTTCTTC
TRBV6-5,-,TRBD2,TRBJ2-1,CASSRVAGNNEQFF,TGTGCCAGCAGTCGGGTAGCGGGGAACAATGAGCAGTTCTTC
TRBV28,-,TRBD1,TRBJ1-2,CASSGQGASNGYTF,TGTGCCAGCAGCGGACAGGGGGCGTCAAACGGCTACACCTTC
TRBV30,once,-,TRBJ1-1,CAWRARSGVNTEAFF,TGTGCCTGGAGGGCTCGGTCCGGGGTGAACACTGAAGCTTTCTTT
TRBV7-2,-,-,TRBJ1-6,CASSLETASPLHF,TGTGCCAGCAGCTTAGAGACCGCATCACCCCTCCACTTT
TRBV10-3,once,TRBD1,TRBJ2-7,CAISEGQGPYEQYF,TGTGCCATCAGTGAGGGACAGGGTCCCTACGAGCAGTACTTC
TRBV5-4,-,TRBD1,TRBJ2-2,CASSPRDRLYTGELFF,TGTGCCAGCAGCCCCCGGGACAGGCTTTACACCGGGGAGCTGTTTTTT
TRBV7-2,-,-,TRBJ2-7,CASSLASGGHEQYF,TGTGCCAGCAGCTTAGCGTCGGGGGGCCACGAGCAGTACTTC
TRBV10-3,-,-,TRBJ2-1,CAISELTNEQFF,TGTGCCATCAGTGAGTTGACAAATGAGCAGTTCTTC
TRBV18,-,-,TRBJ1-4,CASSPQPGTINEKLFF,TGTGCCAGCTCACCTCAGCCCGGGACAATTAATGAAAAACTGTTTTTT
TRBV6-2/TRBV6-3,-,-,TRBJ2-5,CASSYRMGKETQYF,TGTGCCAGCAGTTACAGGATGGGGAAAGAGACCCAGTACTTC
TRBV3-1/TRBV3-2,-,-,TRBJ2-5,CASSQDPSRGLLETQYF,TGTGCCAGCAGTCAAGACCCGTCGAGGGGGTTGTTAGAGACCCAGTACTTC
TRBV12-3/TRBV12-4,-,-,TRBJ1-1,CASSTGRQTEAFF,TGTGCCAGCAGCACAGGGAGGCAAACTGAAGCTTTCTTT
TRBV18,-,-,TRBJ2-1,CASSPRFKQMDNEQFF,TGTGCCAGCTCACCAAGGTTTAAACAGATGGACAATGAGCAGTTCTTC
TRBV28,-,TRBD2,TRBJ2-7,CASRDYKYEQYF,TGTGCCAGCCGGGACTACAAGTACGAGCAGTACTTC
TRBV18,-,-,TRBJ2-1,CASSPMQGGNEQFF,TGTGCCAGCTCACCAATGCAGGGGGGCAATGAGCAGTTCTTC
TRBV5-1,-,-,TRBJ2-7,CASSLGPAYEQYF,TGCGCCAGCAGCTTGGGCCCAGCCTACGAGCAGTACTTC
TRBV24-1,once,-,TRBJ2-2,CATSDRRTPNTGELFF,TGTGCCACCAGTGACCGGCGGACACCGAACACCGGGGAGCTGTTTTTT
TRBV19,-,TRBD1,TRBJ1-1,CASSSGQLNTEAFF,TGTGCCAGTAGTTCGGGACAGTTGAACACTGAAGCTTTCTTT
TRBV6-1,-,TRBD2,TRBJ2-2,CASSAPGLAGPNTGELFF,TGTGCCAGCAGTGCACCGGGACTAGCGGGACCGAACACCGGGGAGCTGTTTTTT
TRBV7-2,once,-,TRBJ1-5,CASSFWAGSDSRTQHF,TGTGCCAGCAGCTTTTGGGCCGGGAGCGATAGTAGGACCCAGCATTTT
TRBV5-4,-,TRBD1,TRBJ1-4,CASSAPDRGEEKLFF,TGTGCCAGCAGCGCACCGGACAGGGGGGAGGAAAAACTGTTTTTT
TRBV7-2,-,TRBD2,TRBJ2-3,CASSLGAGLAGTQYF,TGTGCCAGCAGCTTAGGGGCGGGACTAGCGGGTACGCAGTATTTT
TRBV7-9,few,-,TRBJ2-7,CASSGEDNYYEQYF,TGTGCCAGCAGCGGGGAGGACAATTACTACGAGCAGTACTTC
TRBV14,-,-,TRBJ2-1,CASSQATGWDNEQFF,TGTGCCAGCAGCCAAGCCACAGGGTGGGACAATGAGCAGTTCTTC
TRBV19,-,-,TRBJ2-2,CASSPDSVTGELFF,TGTGCCAGTAGCCCGGATAGCGTCACCGGGGAGCTGTTTTTT
TRBV12-3/TRBV12-4,-,-,TRBJ2-3,CASRITDTQYF,TGTGCCAGCAGAATTACAGATACGCAGTATTTT
TRBV5-1,-,TRBD2,TRBJ2-2,CASSSFSPAGGTTGELFF,TGCGCCAGCAGCTCGTTCTCTCCAGCGGGGGGCACCACCGGGGAGCTGTTTTTT
TRBV29-1,once,TRBD1,TRBJ1-1,CSGQGLNTEAFF,TGCAGCGGACAGGGATTGAACACTGAAGCTTTCTTT
TRBV7-3,-,-,TRBJ2-7,CASSQGGGRVGEQYF,TGTGCCAGCAGCCAAGGTGGGGGGCGCGTGGGCGAGCAGTACTTC
TRBV9,-,-,TRBJ2-3,CASSVEGERTDTQYF,TGTGCCAGCAGCGTGGAGGGGGAGCGCACAGATACGCAGTATTTT
TRBV12-3/TRBV12-4,-,-,TRBJ1-6,CASSLLRSPLHF,TGTGCCAGCAGTTTATTGAGGTCACCCCTCCACTTT
TRBV6-4,-,TRBD2,TRBJ2-1,CASSDSAGGANEQFF,TGTGCCAGCAGTGACTCAGCGGGGGGTGCCAATGAGCAGTTCTTC
TRBV11-3,-,-,TRBJ2-3,CASSFSGADTQYF,TGTGCCAGCAGCTTTTCGGGGGCAGATACGCAGTATTTT
TRBV29-1,-,TRBD2,TRBJ2-3,CSVLRGDSTNTQYF,TGCAGCGTTCTGCGGGGGGATTCCACAAATACGCAGTATTTT
TRBV27,-,-,TRBJ1-4,CASGARQGGEKLFF,TGTGCCAGCGGGGCGAGGCAGGGAGGTGAAAAACTGTTTTTT
TRBV3-1/TRBV3-2,few,TRBD1,TRBJ2-7,CASSGQGLDYEQYF,TGTGCCAGCAGCGGACAGGGGCTGGACTACGAGCAGTACTTC
TRBV4-2,-,-,TRBJ1-2,CASSLISTGVKDGYTF,TGTGCCAGCAGCCTAATCTCGACAGGTGTGAAAGATGGCTACACCTTC
TRBV15,-,-,TRBJ2-5,CATSTSAPLGETQYF,TGTGCCACCAGCACCTCCGCCCCCCTCGGAGAGACCCAGTACTTC
TRBV9,-,-,TRBJ1-6,CASSSGPASTRSYNSPLHF,TGTGCCAGCAGCTCGGGACCGGCCAGCACTAGGTCCTATAATTCACCCCTCCACTTT
TRBV19,once,-,TRBJ2-7,CASSFASSSGEQYF,TGTGCCAGTAGTTTCGCTTCGTCTTCCGGCGAGCAGTACTTC
TRBV6-5,once,TRBD2,TRBJ2-1,CAATSGSFEQFF,TGTGCCGCAACTAGCGGGAGCTTTGAGCAGTTCTTC
TRBV6-5,-,TRBD1,TRBJ2-2,CASRMTGGPGELFF,TGTGCCAGCAGGATGACAGGGGGCCCGGGGGAGCTGTTTTTT
TRBV6-2/TRBV6-3,-,-,TRBJ2-5,CASSYWTGGMETQYF,TGTGCCAGCAGTTACTGGACCGGTGGTATGGAGACCCAGTACTTC
TRBV19,-,TRBD1,TRBJ1-2,CASRLTGGGSYGYTF,TGTGCCAGTAGGTTGACAGGGGGCGGTAGCTATGGCTACACCTTC
TRBV19,-,TRBD2,TRBJ2-5,CASKGVAGGEETQYF,TGTGCCAGTAAAGGGGTAGCGGGGGGGGAAGAGACCCAGTACTTC
TRBV5-1,-,TRBD1,TRBJ1-2,CASSITGGDAGYTF,TGCGCCAGCAGCATAACAGGGGGCGACGCTGGCTACACCTTC
TRBV29-1,-,-,TRBJ1-1,CSVEGQANTEAFF,TGCAGCGTTGAAGGGCAGGCGAACACTGAAGCTTTCTTT
TRBV4-3,once,-,TRBJ1-1,CASSQLLGGATEAFF,TGCGCCAGCAGCCAACTCCTGGGGGGCGCCACTGAAGCTTTCTTT
TRBV28,-,-,TRBJ1-1,CASSSPWGASTEAFF,TGTGCCAGCAGTTCCCCGTGGGGGGCGAGCACTGAAGCTTTCTTT
TRBV7-9,few,-,TRBJ2-7,CASGYYEQYF,TGTGCCAGCGGCTACTACGAGCAGTACTTC
TRBV2,-,TRBD1,TRBJ1-2,CASSDRGLNYGYTF,TGTGCCAGCAGTGACAGGGGGTTAAACTATGGCTACACCTTC
TRBV24-1,-,-,TRBJ1-5,CATSAEPFSPQHF,TGTGCCACCAGTGCCGAACCATTCTCCCCCCAGCATTTT